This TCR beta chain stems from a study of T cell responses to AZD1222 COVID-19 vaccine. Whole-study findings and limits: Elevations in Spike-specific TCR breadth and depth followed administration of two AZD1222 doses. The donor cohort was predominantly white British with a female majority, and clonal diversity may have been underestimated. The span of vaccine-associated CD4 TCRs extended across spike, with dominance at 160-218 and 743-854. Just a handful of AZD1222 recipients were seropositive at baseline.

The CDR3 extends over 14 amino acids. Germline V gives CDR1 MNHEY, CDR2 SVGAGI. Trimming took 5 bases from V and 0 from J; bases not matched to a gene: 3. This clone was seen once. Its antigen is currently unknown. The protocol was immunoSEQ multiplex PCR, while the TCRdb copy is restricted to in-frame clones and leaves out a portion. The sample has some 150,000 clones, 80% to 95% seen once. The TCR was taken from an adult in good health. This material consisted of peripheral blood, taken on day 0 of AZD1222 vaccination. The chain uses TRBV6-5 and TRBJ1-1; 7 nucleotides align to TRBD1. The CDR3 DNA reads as TGTGCCAGCAGTAGGGACAGAGTGAACACTGAAGCTTTCTTT. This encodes CASSRDRVNTEAFF.